Below, one TCR beta chain is given with its context. Its recognized antigen is unknown. Base qualities were left out, and no much larger clone turns up one base away. Via the germline V gene, CDR1 is LGHNA and CDR2 YSLEER. V is clipped by 1 base and J by 9 bases, and the sequence between their germline boundaries is 13 bases long. Including cysteine and phenylalanine, the CDR3 has 14 amino acids. The sequence is cut down to CDR3 DNA, 42 bases in frame from base 1. The data were taken from a study of somatic mutations in cytotoxic T cells in rheumatoid arthritis listed by TCRdb under 2017. Regarding the research as a whole: Some T-cell populations stained with V beta antibodies were sorted by flow on a FACSAria II or Sony SH800 to nearly 100% purity, with sorted V beta1+ cells additionally subjected to TCRB sequencing. The study asked whether expanded CD8+ T-cell clones in newly diagnosed, untreated rheumatoid arthritis carry somatic mutations, and used TCRB deep sequencing to characterize clonality. TCRB deep sequencing covered roughly 60 patients with rheumatoid arthritis along with around 20 healthy controls. Patients and controls did not essentially differ in median age, which was nearly identical between the groups. Beyond this particular receptor, the publication reports: Rheumatoid arthritis patients and age-matched healthy controls did not significantly differ in CD8+ T-cell clonality. The largest CD8+ clone made up more than 20% of CD8+ cells in about an eighth of the roughly 60 patients, and blood and synovial fluid shared several identical CD8+ TCRB sequences. The slight TRBV07 underrepresentation in patients was not adjusted for multiple comparisons. It was unknown which antigens the expanded CD8+ clones targeted, and their absence from virus-specific databases did not exclude viral specificity. An increase of CD8+ clonality with age was seen in patients (Spearman r=0.49) but not in healthy controls.

The roughly 20 healthy controls were blood donors whose buffy coats were used; they had a median age of about 59 years (range roughly 20-80), and more than 45% were female. CD4+ and CD8+ cells were isolated by positive magnetic bead selection on an AutoMACS, and purity was checked by flow cytometry. Peripheral blood mononuclear cells were isolated by Ficoll-Paque PLUS density gradient separation. DNA from CD4-enriched, CD8-enriched or PBMC samples was extracted using Nucleospin Tissue or Tissue XS kits and then quantified on a Qubit 2.0 fluorometer. Genomic DNA underwent TCRB CDR3 sequencing using the immunoSEQ assay. Per the source publication's procedure: Analyses were restricted to productive TCRB rearrangements. Clonality was calculated as a Shannon entropy-based productive clonality index, and a clone was defined by a unique TCRB CDR3 sequence. Repertoire overlap for a pair of samples was computed from each clone's template counts relative to total templates per sample. Flow cytometry-measured V-gene usage correlated with V-gene usage from TCRB sequencing, with a Spearman r of less than 0.65. TCRdb took over this immuneACCESS table, retaining in-frame rearrangements with V and J assigned. Such tables are incomplete; in checked studies, under half of the missing clones stem from an unresolved V gene, and the remainder is unexplained. V, J and clone size were drawn from that table, and D and trimming were deduced from the DNA. Across this sample there are some 10,000 clones, with roughly 70% seen only once. The ten largest clones represent 38% of the sample.

This TCR was sampled from a man between 60 and 75 years old in good health. Sequencing input: CD8+ T cells sorted from blood. The chain uses TRBV4-3 and TRBJ2-1; the D region possibly corresponds to TRBD2 (5 bases align). The nucleotides read TGCGCCAGCAGCCAAGGAGGGTTTGCAGGTGAGCAGTTCTTC. The translation is CASSQGGFAGEQFF.